This T cell receptor beta chain emerged from a study of identical twins. Study observations and caveats: Twin pairs' shared out-of-frame alpha sequences were enriched in low generation probability. Memory repertoires lacked the insertion deficit that abundant cord blood beta clonotypes showed. For zero-insertion analyses, partial confounding could come from invariant MAIT and iNKT cells.

Remarks on this clonotype: Its cognate antigen is unknown.

TCRdb re-derived calls from the 5' RACE reads in MiXCR, one entry per CDR3 protein. The data show hundreds of thousands of distinct CDR3 sequences, with approximately 13% seen just once and roughly 7.8% held by the top ten. A further study also used this sample, focusing on yellow fever vaccine responses in identical twins. As that study records: Vaccine-induced T cell responses in twins were reportedly observed to appear partly convergent, partly personalized.

The source material was CD8+ T cells sorted from blood. This clonotype originated in a woman under 30 in good health.

The CDR3 bases are TGTGCCAGCAGCCTTAGCGGGGGGGAAGCCAAAAACATTCAGTACTTC. This translates into CASSLSGGEAKNIQYF. The chain combines TRBV7-9 with TRBJ2-4, with 11 positions matching TRBD2. The germline V gene has CDR1 SEHNR and CDR2 FQNEAQ (reference sequence). With 5 bases clipped from V and 0 bases from J, the junction kept 3 bases outside the gene matches. This CDR3 has 16 amino acids.